The sequence of this T cell receptor (beta chain) was determined in a study of patients and donors after allogeneic stem cell transplantation. TCRdb ran MiXCR on the RT-PCR reads and lists one entry per CDR3 protein. Here the sample spans about 410,000 distinct CDR3 sequences, 16% being singletons. This clonotype has at least ten counts. Trimming cost V 6 bases and J 7 bases; bases outside gene matches: 9. This CDR3 contains 15 residues. This chain links TRBV12-3 or TRBV12-4 with TRBJ2-2; TRBD1 agrees at 9 bases. The sample consisted of blood, either unsorted or a sorted T cell fraction (not recorded which). The TCR was taken from a human donor who was either an allogeneic HSCT recipient or a stem cell or donor lymphocyte infusion donor (not recorded which). It is not recorded whose cells these are; they may come from a transplant donor. In nucleotides, the CDR3 is TGTGCCAGCAGAGGACAGGGGTCAAATGGCGGGGAGCTGTTTTTT. Its protein product is CASRGQGSNGGELFF.